This is a list of T cell receptor beta chains from one sample in a study of CD8+ T cells in alopecia areata. Here immunoSEQ multiplex PCR was the method, and the copy in TCRdb shows in-frame clones only, minus some. The profile covers some 170,000 clones, with 67% appearing a single time and roughly 10% taken by the ten largest. Source: CD8+ T cells sorted from blood, taken at week 0. These receptors originate from a human donor with alopecia areata. Both conserved end residues are part of each CDR3. The D gene is left open where the match is weak. Rows give clone size only sometimes, using once, few, many, or a class for an expanded clone.

>TRBJ2-1|.|TRBD1|TRBV2
CASRGPGQVYNEQFF
TGTGCCAGCAGGGGTCCGGGACAGGTCTACAATGAGCAGTTCTTC
>TRBJ2-1|.|.|TRBV29-1
CSVEGGFYNEQFF
TGCAGCGTTGAAGGGGGATTCTACAATGAGCAGTTCTTC
>TRBJ1-2|.|.|TRBV25-1
CASSQRGSEIYGYTF
TGTGCCAGCAGCCAACGGGGTTCTGAGATCTATGGCTACACCTTC
>TRBJ2-7|.|.|TRBV7-9
CASSSVEPLYEQYF
TGTGCCAGCAGTTCAGTTGAACCTCTCTACGAGCAGTACTTC
>TRBJ2-7|few|.|TRBV29-1
CSVVGDGPYEQYF
TGCAGCGTTGTAGGGGACGGTCCCTACGAGCAGTACTTC
>TRBJ1-1|.|TRBD1|TRBV2
CASSPLRTGLNTEAFF
TGTGCCAGCAGTCCTCTTCGGACAGGGTTAAACACTGAAGCTTTCTTT
>TRBJ2-1|few|TRBD2|TRBV9
CASSPAGVAYEQFF
TGTGCCAGCAGCCCCGCGGGGGTGGCTTATGAGCAGTTCTTC
>TRBJ2-5|few|.|TRBV29-1
CSVNRAGRAAVETQYF
TGCAGCGTTAACAGGGCAGGGAGGGCTGCAGTAGAGACCCAGTACTTC
>TRBJ1-1|few|.|TRBV29-1
CSVALWDTEAFF
TGCAGCGTTGCCCTGTGGGACACTGAAGCTTTCTTT
>TRBJ2-1|few|.|TRBV19
CASSPTGNSYNEQFF
TGTGCCAGTAGTCCTACAGGGAACTCCTACAATGAGCAGTTCTTC
>TRBJ2-7|once|.|TRBV27
CASSPTPGQGSYEQYF
TGTGCCAGCAGCCCAACACCGGGGCAGGGCTCCTACGAGCAGTACTTC
>TRBJ1-1|.|TRBD1|TRBV5-1
CASSLGGGAAEAFF
TGCGCCAGCAGCCTGGGAGGGGGCGCGGCTGAAGCTTTCTTT
>TRBJ1-1|.|TRBD1|TRBV29-1
CSGRRLGTGMNTEAFF
TGCAGCGGACGCCGCTTGGGGACAGGCATGAACACTGAAGCTTTCTTT
>TRBJ2-3|.|.|TRBV29-1
CSVVDVGIGTDTQYF
TGCAGCGTTGTGGATGTAGGGATCGGGACAGATACGCAGTATTTT
>TRBJ2-5|.|TRBD2|TRBV27
CASSTRGGLLETQYF
TGTGCCAGCAGTACCCGGGGGGGCCTTTTGGAGACCCAGTACTTC
>TRBJ1-1|.|TRBD1|TRBV13
CASSVTGRDTEAFF
TGTGCCAGCAGCGTGACAGGGAGAGACACTGAAGCTTTCTTT
>TRBJ2-1|.|TRBD1|TRBV6-5
CASTSGDRGINEQFF
TGTGCCAGCACCTCGGGGGACAGGGGGATCAATGAGCAGTTCTTC
>TRBJ1-3|.|.|TRBV30
CAWSVLAQGRNTIYF
TGTGCCTGGAGTGTACTTGCACAGGGTAGGAACACCATATATTTT
>TRBJ1-2|.|.|TRBV7-8
CASRTEGYGYTF
TGTGCCAGCAGGACGGAGGGCTATGGCTACACCTTC
>TRBJ1-1|.|.|TRBV5-6
CASSLSRYEAFF
TGTGCCAGCAGCTTGTCCAGGTATGAAGCTTTCTTT
>TRBJ2-2|once|TRBD1|TRBV7-9
CASSVQGADTGELFF
TGTGCCAGCAGCGTACAGGGGGCCGACACCGGGGAGCTGTTTTTT
>TRBJ1-5|once|.|TRBV25-1
CASSEPGVVQPQHF
TGTGCCAGCAGTGAACCGGGGGTGGTTCAGCCCCAGCATTTT
>TRBJ2-1|.|.|TRBV6-5
CASRLGTYNEQFF
TGTGCCAGCAGATTAGGGACCTACAATGAGCAGTTCTTC
>TRBJ2-7|.|TRBD2|TRBV5-1
CASSLAASGAYEQYF
TGCGCCAGCAGCTTGGCGGCTAGCGGAGCCTACGAGCAGTACTTC
>TRBJ2-5|few|.|TRBV7-9
CASSSGPGQPNQETQYF
TGTGCCAGCAGCTCCGGGCCGGGGCAGCCCAACCAAGAGACCCAGTACTTC
>TRBJ2-7|.|TRBD2|TRBV7-2
CASSPGLAVYEQYF
TGTGCCAGCAGCCCGGGACTAGCCGTCTACGAGCAGTACTTC